The text below deals with one TCR beta chain. This clonotype was found many times. Its antigen has not been determined. No qualities accompany the bases; no much larger clone lies one base away. This sample is drawn from a study of CD8+CD57+ T cells in acquired aplastic anemia (dated by TCRdb to 2017 to 2018). At the level of the whole study: On average, sorted CD4+ and CD8+ cells yielded around 3.1 ug of extracted DNA, with a range of roughly 0.19 to 27.4 ug. An average of roughly 10 million reads for CD4+ cells and 12 million or so reads for CD8+ cells was obtained from healthy donor samples.

In the study, sorted CD4+ and CD8+ blood T cells from patients with severe aplastic anemia and from healthy subjects underwent deep sequencing of TCR repertoires. Ficoll-Paque density gradient centrifugation was used to isolate peripheral blood mononuclear cells. Before DNA extraction, CD4+ and CD8+ T cells were sorted with FACS or magnetic beads. The CDR3, cysteine through phenylalanine, is 15 amino acids long. The sequence is cut down to CDR3 DNA, 45 bases in frame from base 1. The germline V gene provides CDR1 SGHVS and CDR2 FQNEAQ. V loses 5 bases of germline sequence and J loses 2 bases, and the interval between the two ends is 15 bases. Profiling of TCR beta VDJ combinations and CDR3 sequences used genomic DNA as the template. TCR repertoire sequencing was run on an Illumina HiSeq 2000. As for how the authors treated the data: TRBV/TRBJ rearrangement plots, CDR3 size and DJ length profiles, and Simpson's diversity index were used to assess repertoires. The immunodominant clone was defined as the most abundant DNA sequence in deep sequencing data. CDR3 amino acid sequences were checked for sharing between subjects and were compared against published repertoires and the VDJdb database. TCRdb trimmed public reads at Q25 via fastp, called clones via MiXCR and kept in-frame beta chains. Here each entry gathers all rows of one CDR3 protein and keeps the most common genes and DNA. It is TCRdb's table, rather than the study itself, that gives the V and J calls and clone size. The sample table contains 120,000 or so distinct CDR3 sequences; only one count was recorded for roughly 50% of them. The ten largest clones capture under 3% of the sample.

Findings and caveats that apply to the study as a whole: Patients and healthy controls showed no significant difference in CD8+ Simpson's diversity (P=0.060). Around 28 CD8+ CDR3 sequences were found to be shared between patients and controls, but these sequences appeared to be highly expressed in patients and within the immunodominant clones of the patients.

The TCR comes from a human donor in good health, serving as a control. The specimen was sorted CD4+, CD8+, or CD8+CD57+ T cells (not recorded which) from PBMCs. The chain employs TRBV7-8 and TRBJ1-1; tentative D gene TRBD1, with 5 bases matching. The bases read TGTGCCAGCAGCCCCCCGGGGCTTTTAAACACTGAAGCTTTCTTT. Its protein is CASSPPGLLNTEAFF.